This T cell receptor (beta chain) was found in a study of beta chain features in type 1 diabetes. Study context: Sorted cells examined across all samples numbered 107,917,701. Study-wide results and limits: The study found moderately but significantly shorter TCRB CDR3s in all four CD4+ subsets of Type 1 diabetes patients.

This clone was seen only a few times. Its matching antigen is unknown. What was sequenced were expressed TCRB transcripts, since all of the isolated RNA had been reverse transcribed. Clones were read by immunoSEQ multiplex PCR, and TCRdb kept only the in-frame ones, dropping some. The sample records about 180,000 clones, about 13% being singletons. Each of the CD4+ naive, central memory, regulatory and stem cell-like memory populations was sorted via CD45RO/CCR7/CD25/CD127/CD95/CD27. Trimming removed 5 bases at V and 2 bases at J, with 19 bases between. CDR1 is SQVTM, CDR2 ANQGSEA, per germline. The CDR3 sequence is 15 residues long.

The origin of this receptor is a woman in her late teens or twenties in good health. The sequenced material came from central memory CD4+ T cells from blood. V is TRBV29-1 and J is TRBJ2-7; maybe TRBD2 (5 bases). CDR3 protein: CSVNKAVGRTYEQYF. For the CDR3, the DNA is TGCAGCGTTAATAAGGCTGTGGGGAGAACCTACGAGCAGTACTTC.